A single sample is the source of the 27 T cell receptor beta chains below, sequenced in a study of somatic mutations in cytotoxic T cells in rheumatoid arthritis. Using immunoSEQ multiplex PCR, the repertoire was profiled, and TCRdb retains in-frame clones only, with some absent. The table lists roughly 32,000 clones, around four fifths of them singletons. The sample taken for sequencing was CD8+ T cells sorted from blood. All receptors come from an adult with rheumatoid arthritis.

J is TRBJ2-1 and V is TRBV7-3; possible D gene TRBD2, 6 bases. V shed 4 bases and J shed 12 bases, with 22 bases lying between them. The germline CDR1 and CDR2 sequences are SGHTA and FQGTGA. There are 15 residues in the CDR3. Here the CDR3 reads CASSSLEGTGVAQFF. The CDR3 bases are TGTGCCAGCAGCTCCTTAGAAGGGACTGGGGTTGCGCAGTTCTTC.

The chain carries TRBV13 and TRBJ1-2, with TRBD1 as a possible D gene (5 bases). The CDR3 has 13 amino acids. CDR1 PRHDT and CDR2 FYEKMQ come from the germline V gene (reference sequence). The ends were cut back, 1 base at V and 6 bases at J, with 9 bases in the middle. This CDR3 is CASSLVDSDGYTF. CDR3 sequence (DNA): TGTGCCAGCAGCTTAGTTGACAGCGATGGCTACACCTTC.

In this sample, this clone turned up a few times. The chain combines TRBV19 with TRBJ2-7; TRBD2 aligns across 9 bases. With V trimmed by 10 bases and J by 4 bases, 2 bases remained unmatched. The germline V gene encodes CDR1 LNHDA and CDR2 SQIVND (reference sequence). The CDR3 has 11 residues. CDR3 DNA: TGTGCCACCCTAGCGGGGTACGAGCAGTACTTC. It yields the protein CATLAGYEQYF.

V and J are TRBV7-6 and TRBJ2-1, with 7 bases aligning to TRBD2. The V and J ends lost 3 bases and 4 bases, in that order; junction bases with no gene match: 9. The germline CDR1 and CDR2 sequences are SGHVS and FNYEAQ. CDR3 length: 16 residues. The DNA of the CDR3 is TGTGCCAGCAGCTTCCGGGCCCTAGCGGCATACAATGAGCAGTTCTTC. Translating gives CASSFRALAAYNEQFF.

V and J are TRBV19 and TRBJ2-1; TRBD2 aligns across 14 bases. The CDR3 extends over 15 amino acids. Germline V gives CDR1 LNHDA, CDR2 SQIVND (reference sequence). Trimming took 5 bases from V and 7 from J; bases not matched to a gene: 4. Here the CDR3 reads CASSLGTSGRNEQFF. CDR3 nucleotide sequence: TGTGCCAGTAGTCTCGGGACTAGCGGGAGAAATGAGCAGTTCTTC.

The CDR3: CASSQDVSSGEKLFF. The DNA for the CDR3 is TGCGCCAGCAGCCAAGACGTATCTTCGGGTGAAAAACTGTTTTTT. The chain employs TRBV4-1 and TRBJ1-4; D not certain. Trimming removed 0 bases from V and 7 bases from J, with 12 bases in between. This CDR3 has 15 amino acids. Germline V CDR1 and CDR2: MGHRA, YSYEKL.

The chain has TRBV13 and TRBJ2-5, with TRBD2 identical over 8 bases. CDR3 size: 13 residues. Germline CDR1 is PRHDT and CDR2 is FYEKMQ (reference sequence). V gave up 7 bases and J gave up 4 bases; unmatched junction bases: 5. Here the CDR3 DNA reads TGTGCCAGCACCCTCGGACTAGCAGAGACCCAGTACTTC. It codes for CASTLGLAETQYF.

J is TRBJ2-7 and V is TRBV18; 7 nucleotides agree with TRBD1. CDR1 KGHSH and CDR2 LQKENI come from the germline V gene. The CDR3 loop spans 13 amino acids. With V trimmed by 6 bases and J by 3 bases, 5 bases remained unmatched. The CDR3 bases are TGTGCCAGCTCCCACGGACAGGACTACGAGCAGTACTTC. Translation: CASSHGQDYEQYF.

The V gene is TRBV19, the J gene TRBJ2-5; D tentatively fits TRBD1 or TRBD2 (5 bases each). The V gene's germline CDR1 is LNHDA and CDR2 SQIVND (reference sequence). The germline V and J ends were trimmed by 5 bases and 5 bases, with 6 bases remaining between them. The CDR3 has 11 amino acids. Here the CDR3 DNA reads TGTGCCAGTAGTGGGACGGAGACCCAGTACTTC. Translation: CASSGTETQYF. The entire variable domain, with the rest obtained from reference TRBV19 and TRBJ2-5, is as follows: DGGITQSPKYLFRKEGQNVTLSCEQNLNHDAMYWYRQDPGQGLRLIYYSQIVNDFQKGDIAEGYSVSREKKESFPLTVTSAQKNPTAFYLCASSGTETQYFGPGTRLLVL.

A few counts support this clone. The chain has TRBV4-1 and TRBJ1-5; D might be TRBD1 (5 bases). The CDR3 consists of 15 residues. Trimming took 5 bases from V and 6 from J, leaving 17 bases between them. The germline CDR1 and CDR2 sequences are MGHRA and YSYEKL. The CDR3 sequence is CASSKVGGVAQPQHF. CDR3 in DNA: TGCGCCAGCAGCAAGGTCGGGGGGGTGGCTCAGCCCCAGCATTTT.

This clone was observed once. CDR3 sequence: CASSPWDSANYGYTF. CDR3 bases: TGTGCCAGCAGCCCCTGGGACAGTGCTAACTATGGCTACACCTTC. The V and J genes are TRBV13 and TRBJ1-2, with 7 bases aligning to TRBD1. The trim removed 5 bases at V and 0 bases at J, leaving 6 bases unmatched. CDR1 and CDR2 from the germline V gene are PRHDT and FYEKMQ (reference sequence). CDR3 size: 15 residues. Looking up the rest from reference TRBV13 and TRBJ1-2 gives the full variable domain: AAGVIQSPRHLIKEKRETATLKCYPIPRHDTVYWYQQGPGQDPQFLISFYEKMQSDKGSIPDRFSAQQFSDYHSELNMSSLELGDSALYFCASSPWDSANYGYTFGSGTRLTVV.

J is TRBJ2-3 and V is TRBV4-1; D might be TRBD2 (5 bases). The CDR3 runs 15 residues. Germline CDR1 and CDR2: MGHRA and YSYEKL. V lost 1 base and J lost 2, with 10 bases in between. The CDR3 is CASSQVAGDTDTQYF. The DNA for the CDR3 is TGCGCCAGCAGCCAAGTTGCCGGGGACACAGATACGCAGTATTTT.

J is TRBJ2-1 and V is TRBV5-6, with 8 bases that match TRBD1. CDR3 length: 19 amino acids. V was clipped by 0 bases and J by 3 bases; unmatched bases: 14. In germline, CDR1 is SGHDT, CDR2 YYEEEE. CDR3 residues: CASSLGRGRVQRSYNEQFF. The CDR3, as DNA: TGTGCCAGCAGCTTGGGCAGGGGGCGCGTTCAGCGGAGCTACAATGAGCAGTTCTTC.

The chain links TRBV4-1 to TRBJ1-1; D is undetermined. Germline assignment: CDR1 MGHRA and CDR2 YSYEKL. The CDR3 is 15 amino acids. V was trimmed by 1 base and J by 3 bases, leaving 12 bases between them. CDR3 nucleotide sequence: TGCGCCAGCAGCCAAGGGAGGAACCGGGACACTGAAGCTTTCTTT. It encodes CASSQGRNRDTEAFF.

The chain is built from TRBV10-3 and TRBJ2-5; 15 bases line up with TRBD2. The CDR3 consists of 17 residues. V dropped 6 bases and J dropped 2; count of bases not matched to a gene: 7. Germline V gene sequence: CDR1 ENHRY, CDR2 SYGVKD. The CDR3 coding sequence is TGTGCCATCAGACCCGGGACTAGCGGGGGGTTACAAGAGACCCAGTACTTC. Translation gives CAIRPGTSGGLQETQYF.

This chain uses TRBV6-5 with TRBJ1-5; D possibly corresponds to TRBD1 (6 bases). Germline V gives CDR1 MNHEY, CDR2 SVGAGI. This CDR3 region has 14 residues. V was trimmed by 3 bases and J by 5 bases, leaving 11 bases between them. This chain's CDR3 is CASSYGRGHQPQHF. The CDR3 region has the DNA TGTGCCAGCAGTTATGGCAGGGGACATCAGCCCCAGCATTTT.

The CDR3 nucleotides read TGTGCCAGCAGCAAACAAAAAGTGTCTACCACGGAGACCCAGTACTTC. Protein sequence: CASSKQKVSTTETQYF. The V call is TRBV7-9, the J call TRBJ2-5; D not resolved. Germline V CDR1 and CDR2: SEHNR, FQNEAQ (reference sequence). There are 16 residues in the CDR3. The ends were cut back, 5 bases at V and 5 bases at J, with 21 bases in the middle.

V usage is TRBV6-1 and J usage is TRBJ2-7; D remains unclear. CDR3 length equals 16 residues. The germline V gene has CDR1 MNHNS and CDR2 SASEGT. The V and J ends lost 0 bases and 0 bases respectively, with 12 bases between them. In nucleotides, the CDR3 is TGTGCCAGCAGTGAAGCCCTGGACCGCAACTCCTACGAGCAGTACTTC. Residues: CASSEALDRNSYEQYF.

The chain carries TRBV18 and TRBJ1-2; no clear D gene. This CDR3 is built from 15 residues. Trimming cost V 2 bases and J 0 bases, with 10 bases left between them. Germline V gene lookup returns CDR1 KGHSH and CDR2 LQKENI. CDR3 protein: CASSPTRTANYGYTF. Written as DNA, the CDR3 is TGTGCCAGCTCACCAACGCGTACAGCTAACTATGGCTACACCTTC.

About this clone: Its ends do not fully match the called genes, so a read error is possible. This sequence joins TRBV7-7 and TRBJ2-5, with 8 nucleotides matching TRBD1. Germline values: CDR1 SSHAT, CDR2 FNYEAQ (reference sequence). The CDR3 runs to 14 residues. The CDR3 region is CASSRGQAQETQYF. Here the CDR3 DNA reads TGTGCTAGCAGCCGGGGACAGGCCCAAGAGACCCAGTACTTC.

DNA for the CDR3: TGTGCCAGCAGCCAAGAACGTGGGGCCTACCGGGAGACCCAGTACTTC. The encoded protein is CASSQERGAYRETQYF. This rearrangement joins TRBV4-2 to TRBJ2-5, with D perhaps TRBD1 (5 bases). Deletions cut 0 bases from V and 5 bases from J, with 16 bases between. The germline V gene encodes CDR1 LGHNA and CDR2 YNFKEQ. The CDR3 spans 16 residues.

This clone was seen a few times. V and J are TRBV14 and TRBJ2-3; the match to TRBD2 covers 11 bases. The J segment lost 4 bases and the V segment lost 4 bases, leaving 7 bases of the junction unmatched. CDR1 SGHDN and CDR2 FVKESK come from the germline V gene. The CDR3 extends over 16 amino acids. The CDR3 bases are TGTGCCAGCAGCCGGCTAGCGGGAGGAGGCGCAGATACGCAGTATTTT. Translation: CASSRLAGGGADTQYF.

The chain is built from TRBV28 and TRBJ1-2; the D gene is possibly TRBD1 (5 bases). The V end was cut by 5 bases, the J end by 1 base, with 11 bases between. CDR3 size: 14 residues. Germline lookup yields CDR1 MDHEN and CDR2 SYDVKM. CDR3 DNA sequence: TGTGCCAGCAGTAGGGAGGGGCTTAACTATGGCTACACCTTC. Encoded protein: CASSREGLNYGYTF.

The chain has TRBV13 and TRBJ2-1, with TRBD2 identical over 8 bases. Germline CDR1 PRHDT, CDR2 FYEKMQ (reference sequence). The CDR3 length is 13 residues. V trimming: 5 bases; J trimming: 4 bases; junction bases outside the gene matches: 1. This CDR3 is CASSGTSYNEQFF. In DNA, the CDR3 is TGTGCCAGCAGCGGGACTAGTTACAATGAGCAGTTCTTC.

CDR3 bases: TGTGCCAGCAGCGCCTACAGGGTGGGGAACACTGAAGCTTTCTTT. Protein sequence: CASSAYRVGNTEAFF. This chain links TRBV9 with TRBJ1-1, with a possible D match to TRBD1 (6 bases). The CDR3 spans 15 residues. The V end was cut by 3 bases, the J end by 1 base, with 13 bases between. CDR1 and CDR2 (germline): SGDLS, YYNGEE.

V and J are TRBV7-9 and TRBJ2-7; D perhaps matches TRBD1 (6 bases). V lost 8 bases and J 3 bases, leaving 14 bases between the germline ends. The CDR3 sequence is 13 residues long. CDR1 is SEHNR, CDR2 FQNEAQ, per germline (reference sequence). Written as DNA, the CDR3 is TGTGCCAGCGGGCCGGGACACCGCTACGAGCAGTACTTC. Amino acids: CASGPGHRYEQYF.

J is TRBJ2-7 and V is TRBV5-6; tentatively, D is TRBD1 (6 bases). Germline V CDR1 and CDR2: SGHDT, YYEEEE. Trimming removed 3 bases at V and 2 bases at J, with 15 bases between. The CDR3 is 15 amino acids. CDR3 DNA: TGTGCCAGCAGCTCCCTCAGGGGCGGACCCTACGAGCAGTACTTC. It specifies CASSSLRGGPYEQYF.